This TCR beta chain was profiled in a study of neurological immune-mediated disorders. Findings and caveats of the study: Across subjects, no CDR3 amino acid sequence appeared in expanded clones of more than one subject, a finding that suggested private repertoires in all groups.

Using its own MiXCR run on the 5' RACE reads, TCRdb lists one record per CDR3 protein. The table shows about 14,000 distinct CDR3 sequences, with under 11% occurring only once. On this clonotype: Its antigen is still unknown.

This TCR was recovered from a woman aged 40 to 50 in good health. Material: PBMCs.

Here the CDR3 reads CASRDSGRAYEQYF. CDR3 nucleotides: TGTGCCAGCAGGGATAGCGGGAGGGCGTACGAGCAGTACTTC. This rearrangement joins TRBV28 to TRBJ2-7; 11 positions agree with TRBD2. CDR1 is MDHEN and CDR2 is SYDVKM in the germline V gene. CDR3 length: 14 residues. V dropped 6 bases and J dropped 4; count of bases not matched to a gene: 5.